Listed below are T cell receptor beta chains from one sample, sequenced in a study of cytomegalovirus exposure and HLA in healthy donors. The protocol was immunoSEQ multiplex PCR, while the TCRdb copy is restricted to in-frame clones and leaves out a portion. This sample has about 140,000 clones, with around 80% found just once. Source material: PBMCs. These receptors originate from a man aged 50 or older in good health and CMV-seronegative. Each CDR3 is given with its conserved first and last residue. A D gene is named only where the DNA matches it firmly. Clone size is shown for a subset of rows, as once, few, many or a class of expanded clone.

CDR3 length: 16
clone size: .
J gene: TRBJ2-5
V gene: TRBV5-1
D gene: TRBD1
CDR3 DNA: TGCGCCAGCAGCCCCGGGACAGGGGGCTTCCAAGAGACCCAGTACTTC
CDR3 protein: CASSPGTGGFQETQYF

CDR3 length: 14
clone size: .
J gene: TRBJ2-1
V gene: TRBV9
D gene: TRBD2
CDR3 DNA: TGTGCCAGCAGCACAGCCACTAGCGCCAATGAGCAGTTCTTC
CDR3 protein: CASSTATSANEQFF

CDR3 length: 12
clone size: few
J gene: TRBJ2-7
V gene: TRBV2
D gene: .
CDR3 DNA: TGTGCCAGCAGTAAACAGGTCTACGAGCAGTACTTC
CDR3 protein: CASSKQVYEQYF

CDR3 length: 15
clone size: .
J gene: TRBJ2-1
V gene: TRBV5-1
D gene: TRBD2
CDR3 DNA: TGCGCCAGCAGCCTATTAGCGGGAGGGACCCATGAGCAGTTCTTC
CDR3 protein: CASSLLAGGTHEQFF

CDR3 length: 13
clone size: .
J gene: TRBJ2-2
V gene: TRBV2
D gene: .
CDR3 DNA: TGTGCCAGCAGTGTCAGGCAGACCGGGGAGCTGTTTTTT
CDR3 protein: CASSVRQTGELFF

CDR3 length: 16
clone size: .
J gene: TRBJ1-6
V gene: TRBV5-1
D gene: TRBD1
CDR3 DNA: TGCGCCAGCGGACTTGATGGGACAGGGGGCACTTCACCCCTCCACTTT
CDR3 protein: CASGLDGTGGTSPLHF

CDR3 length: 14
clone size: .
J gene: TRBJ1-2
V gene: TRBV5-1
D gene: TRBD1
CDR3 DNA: TGCGCCAGCAGCGGACAGGGCTCCGCCTATGGCTACACCTTC
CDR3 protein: CASSGQGSAYGYTF

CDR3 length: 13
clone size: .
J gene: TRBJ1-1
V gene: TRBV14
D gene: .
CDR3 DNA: TGTGCCAGCAGCCAAGACAGGGGTACTGAAGCCTTCTTT
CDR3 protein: CASSQDRGTEAFF

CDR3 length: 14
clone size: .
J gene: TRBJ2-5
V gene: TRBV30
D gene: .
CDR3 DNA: TGTGCCTGGAGGCCCCGCGGGTTACAAGAGACCCAGTACTTC
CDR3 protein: CAWRPRGLQETQYF

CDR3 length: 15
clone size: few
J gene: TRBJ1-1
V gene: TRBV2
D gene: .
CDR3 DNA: TGTGCCAGCGGCCGTGGGCGGGGGGAGATCACTGAAGCTTTCTTT
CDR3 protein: CASGRGRGEITEAFF

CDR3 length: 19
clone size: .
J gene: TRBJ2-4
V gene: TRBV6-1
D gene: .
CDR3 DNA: TGTGCCAGCAGTGACTTGGGGCGTAAGGCGGGGTGGGCCAAAAACATTCAGTACTTC
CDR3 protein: CASSDLGRKAGWAKNIQYF

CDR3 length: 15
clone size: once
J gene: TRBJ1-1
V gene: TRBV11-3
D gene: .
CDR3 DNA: TGTGCCAGCAGCGCTGAACAGGGACGGGTCACTGAAGCTTTCTTT
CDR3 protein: CASSAEQGRVTEAFF

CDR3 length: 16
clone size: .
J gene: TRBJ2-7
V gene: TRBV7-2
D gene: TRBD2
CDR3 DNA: TGTGCCAGCAGCACTCGACTAGCGGACGGATTCTACGAGCAGTACTTC
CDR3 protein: CASSTRLADGFYEQYF

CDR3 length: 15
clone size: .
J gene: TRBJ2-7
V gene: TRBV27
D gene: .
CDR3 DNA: TGTGCCAGCAGTTTATCCGGCGGGGCCAAGGGCGAGCAGTACTTC
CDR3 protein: CASSLSGGAKGEQYF

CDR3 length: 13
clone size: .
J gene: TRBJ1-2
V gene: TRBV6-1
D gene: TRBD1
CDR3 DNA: TGTGCCAGCAGTGGGAGGACAGGGGATGGCTACACCTTC
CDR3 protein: CASSGRTGDGYTF

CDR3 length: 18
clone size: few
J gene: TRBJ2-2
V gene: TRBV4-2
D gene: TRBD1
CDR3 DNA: TGTGCCAGCAGCCAAGACGGCGGGACAGGCCGAAACACCGGGGAGCTGTTTTTT
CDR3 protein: CASSQDGGTGRNTGELFF

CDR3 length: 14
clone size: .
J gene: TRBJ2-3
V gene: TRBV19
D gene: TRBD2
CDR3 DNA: TGTGCCAGTAGCTTAGCGGGGTTCACAGATACGCAGTATTTT
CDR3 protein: CASSLAGFTDTQYF

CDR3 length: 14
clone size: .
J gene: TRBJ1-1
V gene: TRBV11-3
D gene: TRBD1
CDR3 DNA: TGTGCCAGCAGCTCCACAGGGGCAACCGATGAAGCTTTCTTT
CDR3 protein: CASSSTGATDEAFF

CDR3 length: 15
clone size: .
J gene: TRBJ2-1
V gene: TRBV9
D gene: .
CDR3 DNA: TGTGCCAGCAGCGTAGATGGCGGGACCTACAATGAGCAGTTCTTC
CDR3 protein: CASSVDGGTYNEQFF

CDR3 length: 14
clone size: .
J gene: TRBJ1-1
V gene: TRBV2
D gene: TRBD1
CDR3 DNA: TGTGCCAGCAGGGAGGACAGGGGCAGCACTGAAGCTTTCTTT
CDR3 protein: CASREDRGSTEAFF

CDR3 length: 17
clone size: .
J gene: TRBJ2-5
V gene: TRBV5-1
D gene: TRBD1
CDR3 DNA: TGCGCCAGCAGCTTTCCCCACGACAGGGGTAGCCAAGAGACCCAGTACTTC
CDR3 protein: CASSFPHDRGSQETQYF

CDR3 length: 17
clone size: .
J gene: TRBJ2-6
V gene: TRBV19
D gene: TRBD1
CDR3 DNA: TGTGCCAGTTGCATGGGGACAGGGGGCGCCGGGGCCAACGTCCTGACTTTC
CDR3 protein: CASCMGTGGAGANVLTF

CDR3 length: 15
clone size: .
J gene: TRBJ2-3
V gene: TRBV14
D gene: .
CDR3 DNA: TGTGCCAGCAGCCAAGCAGGGTTAGGAACAGATACGCAGTATTTT
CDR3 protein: CASSQAGLGTDTQYF

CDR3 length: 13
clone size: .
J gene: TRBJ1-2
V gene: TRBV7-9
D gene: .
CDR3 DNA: TGTGCCAGCAGCTTACAGGGGAACTATGGCTACACCTTC
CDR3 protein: CASSLQGNYGYTF

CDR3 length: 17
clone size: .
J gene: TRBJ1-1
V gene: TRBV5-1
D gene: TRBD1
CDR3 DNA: TGCGCCAGCAGACGGACAGGGGGAACGGGAGAAAACACTGAAGCTTTCTTT
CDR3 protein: CASRRTGGTGENTEAFF

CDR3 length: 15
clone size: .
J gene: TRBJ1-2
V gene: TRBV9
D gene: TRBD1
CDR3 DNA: TGTGCCAGCAGCGCCCGACAGGGTTCTAACTATGGCTACACCTTC
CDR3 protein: CASSARQGSNYGYTF

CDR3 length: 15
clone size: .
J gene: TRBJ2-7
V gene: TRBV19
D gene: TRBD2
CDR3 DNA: TGTGCCAGTAGTTATAGCGGGGGGCTCTCCTACGAGCAGTACTTC
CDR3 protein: CASSYSGGLSYEQYF

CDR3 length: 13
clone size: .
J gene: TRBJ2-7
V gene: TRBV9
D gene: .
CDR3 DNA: TGTGCCAGCAGCGTCGGGGAGAGGAACGAGCAGTACTTC
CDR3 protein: CASSVGERNEQYF

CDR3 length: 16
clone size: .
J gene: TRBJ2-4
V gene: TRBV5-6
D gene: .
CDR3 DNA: TGTGCCAGCAGCTTGATGGAGGGAGCGGCCAAAAACATTCAGTACTTC
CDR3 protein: CASSLMEGAAKNIQYF

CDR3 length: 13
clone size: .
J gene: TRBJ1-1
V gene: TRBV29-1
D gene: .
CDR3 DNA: TGCAGCGTTCCCACTACTAGGCACACTGAAGCTTTCTTT
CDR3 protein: CSVPTTRHTEAFF